The clone carrying this TCR beta chain was seen only a few times. Its cognate antigen is unknown. The record originates from a study of OX40 agonist ivuxolimab in advanced cancers. Study information: All patients had ivuxolimab intravenously every 2 weeks at 0.01 to 10 mg/kg. Overall study findings and caveats: Expanded clones tended on average to be more numerous among CD8+ T cells than CD4+.

The protocol was immunoSEQ multiplex PCR, while the TCRdb copy is restricted to in-frame clones and leaves out a portion. The sample lists 75,000 to 100,000 clones; more than 80% were seen once. Germline lookup yields CDR1 LGHNT and CDR2 FRNRAP. The CDR3 is 14 residues long. Losses at the gene ends were 8 bases for V and 11 bases for J; bases not matched to a gene: 11. The chain employs TRBV12-5 and TRBJ2-1; 11 bases are a match to TRBD2. The sample in question was CD4+ or CD8+ T cells sorted from blood, obtained in a trial of the OX40 agonist ivuxolimab. The receptor was derived from an adult with an advanced solid tumor such as melanoma, head and neck, liver or kidney cancer. This CDR3 is CASTLAGGPPKQFF. Here the CDR3 DNA reads TGTGCTAGTACATTAGCGGGAGGGCCCCCGAAGCAGTTCTTC.